This T cell receptor (beta chain) was sequenced for a study of shared T cell receptors in the human thymus. This clone has only one observation. The repertoire was sequenced with immunoSEQ multiplex PCR; TCRdb's copy has only in-frame clones and lacks some. The sample holds 700,000 or so clones; 70% to 90% are singletons and the top ten take around 0.0094%. CDR3 size: 17 residues. V was cut by 2 bases and J by 6 bases, with 17 bases left in between. Germline-derived CDR1 and CDR2 are MNHEY and SMNVEV (reference sequence). The same specimen was also included in a second study, on human thymus T cells. That work states: Donation came from healthy Finnish infants having corrective surgery for congenital heart defects. Thymic and blood repertoires showed apparently biased V and J gene usage.

Sequencing used thymocytes. The clonotype was recovered from a girl less than two years old with a congenital heart defect. V usage is TRBV27 and J usage is TRBJ1-6; tentatively, D is TRBD1 (5 bases). In DNA form, the CDR3 reads TGTGCCAGCAGTTTAGTTTTTCAGGGCGGGAGTAATTCACCCCTCCACTTT. Protein sequence: CASSLVFQGGSNSPLHF.